The present TCR beta chain was sequenced within a study of blood T cell repertoires in COVID-19. Study details: The origin of the acute and convalescent COVID-19 samples was the United States, Italy and Spain. PBMCs, B-cell-depleted T cells, or T cells provided the cDNA or gDNA that made up the material.

The ends were cut back, 3 bases at V and 0 bases at J, with 11 bases in the middle. Per germline, CDR1 KGHDR and CDR2 SFDVKD. The CDR3 loop spans 16 amino acids. In the source study's methods: Reference gene primer amplification in the assay estimated nucleated cell counts. The method was immunoSEQ multiplex PCR; TCRdb's version includes in-frame clones alone and lacks a portion of them. V and J calls and clone size are copied from that table; D and trimming were computed from the DNA. The table includes about 230,000 clones, roughly 85% detected once. The Seattle patients joined while their infection was active and were tracked longitudinally afterward.

The origin of this receptor is a man between 50 and 59 years old with COVID-19, enrolled during active disease. Material for sequencing was peripheral blood. The chain carries TRBV24-1 and TRBJ2-1; D possibly corresponds to TRBD2 (7 bases). CDR3 in DNA: TGTGCCACCAGTGATGCGGGGGCGACCTCCTACAATGAGCAGTTCTTC. This encodes CATSDAGATSYNEQFF.